The table lists the clone carrying this T cell receptor beta chain with a few counts. What it binds is not known. This sample is drawn from a study of T cell repertoires in cytomegalovirus infection. Study details: Use of recently identified HLA-C-restricted and well-studied HLA-B-restricted CMV epitopes was part of the study. Based on public TCR beta signatures, there were indications of CMV infection and of a matching HLA type.

The CDR3 covers 15 residues. Per the germline V gene, CDR1 is DFQATT and CDR2 is SNEGSKA (reference sequence). Trimming removed 0 bases at V and 6 bases at J, with 18 bases between. General observations from the study: HLA-C-restricted TCR beta clonotypes specific for CMV led the ex vivo response.

TCRdb re-analysed the reads in MiXCR, keeping a single row per CDR3 protein. Altogether hundreds of thousands of distinct CDR3 sequences are present, 30% to 40% being singletons, with the ten largest covering 15% to 20%. The source is a human donor in good health (CMV status not recorded). Some clones in this sample may be carry-over from other donors' samples. This specimen was cultured PBMCs, taken from culture after CMV antigen stimulation. This sequence joins TRBV20-1 and TRBJ2-7; D is uncertain. The CDR3 protein is CSARDPLRNSLEQYF. CDR3 coding DNA: TGCAGTGCTAGAGATCCTCTTCGAAATTCGCTCGAGCAGTACTTC.